This TCR beta chain came from a study of CD8 T cells in ankylosing spondylitis. Study-level points and caveats: Reportedly, significant enrichment of disease-linked clones occurred in matched ankylosing spondylitis synovial fluid. Both synovial fluid and blood in reactive arthritis had previously been reported to carry some motif variants. Seemingly distinctive of ankylosing spondylitis blood was a TCR beta motif formed by eight highly homologous variants.

This clonotype was found a few times. Its antigen is undetermined. V lost 0 bases to trimming and J lost 4 bases, with 4 bases between them. This CDR3 has 13 residues. Germline-derived CDR1 and CDR2 are ENHRY and SYGVKD. 5'-RACE, quantitative and with molecular barcodes, yielded the TCR beta libraries. Each CDR3 protein gets one entry after TCRdb re-called the 5' RACE reads with MiXCR. Seen here are a few hundred thousand distinct CDR3 sequences, 7.5% to 9% observed once, and the top ten hold more than 12%. The receptor was isolated from a male donor with ankylosing spondylitis. The sample was blood, either unsorted or a sorted T cell fraction (not recorded which). The chain joins TRBV10-3 to TRBJ2-1; D not resolved. In DNA form, the CDR3 reads TGTGCCATCAGTGAGTCTACGTACAATGAGCAGTTCTTC. Translating gives CAISESTYNEQFF.